There are many counts of the clone carrying this T cell receptor beta chain. PCR was performed a second time for about 7 to 11 cycles using a sample-barcoded 5' primer and a J-beta primer mix. TCRdb fed the 5' RACE reads into MiXCR, producing one record per CDR3 protein. The sample has roughly 650,000 distinct CDR3 sequences, approximately 29% seen once. V shed 9 bases and J shed 6 bases, with 25 bases lying between them. The CDR3 has 16 residues. Germline V gives CDR1 ENHRY, CDR2 SYGVKD. The data originate from a study of blood T cells in healthy people across ages. This TCR derives from a woman aged 80 or over in good health. Sequencing was performed on blood. The chain links TRBV10-3 to TRBJ2-3; D perhaps matches TRBD2 (7 bases). The CDR3 loop reads CAMGGAKDRNPDTQYF. The CDR3 bases are TGTGCCATGGGGGGGGCGAAGGACAGAAATCCGGATACGCAGTATTTT.